This T cell receptor beta chain appears in the sequencing data of a study of shared clonotypes between healthy human individuals (dated by TCRdb to the early 2020s). About the study as a whole: The cohort comprised two women and a few men aged 18 to 49 years. Per donor, three plates each were used for CD4 naive and CD4 memory, two for CD8 naive, and one for CD8 memory. To estimate repertoire size and how much clonotypes are shared between individuals, the study performed deep sequencing of blood TCR repertoires from a handful of healthy adults. Libraries were prepared and TCR repertoires were sequenced by different laboratories using diverse techniques, in order to increase sequencing depth and limit assay-specific biases. Each donor's leukapheresis produced roughly between roughly 0.85 and 9.5 billion PBMCs. What the authors observed across the whole study: Compared with non-shared clonotypes, the clonotypes found in all four sorted-subset donors had higher generation probabilities. Larger estimated clonotype richness was generally found for naive subsets than for memory subsets. The small number of donors limited the genetic and exposure-history diversity represented. Sampling was restricted to blood, and TCR repertoires in tissue are likely to differ from TCR repertoires in blood. Incomplete sequencing was indicated by rarefaction of sorted-subset datasets, despite the large sequencing depth. Based on pairwise subsampling, the degree of clonotype sharing among donors was expected to be affected by sequencing depth. About 4.5% of naive CD4, 3.5% of naive CD8, around 2.3% of memory CD4, and 0.4% of memory CD8 clonotypes were shared across four donors.

From the germline V gene, CDR1 is MGHDK and CDR2 is SYGVNS. Spanning cysteine to phenylalanine, the CDR3 consists of 12 amino acids. Only the CDR3 region is kept as DNA, spanning 36 bases read in frame from base 1. V loses 1 base, J loses 7 bases, and the germline ends lie 4 bases apart. The donors were healthy, HIV-negative adults with no recently reported acute infections or vaccinations. Only Caucasian adults living in Nashville, Tennessee, USA were represented among the donors. CD4+ T cells were enriched through magnetic negative selection, after which naive cells were positively selected on CD45RA and the remaining negative fraction served as the memory subset. Blood was collected by leukapheresis, and PBMCs were isolated by Ficoll-Histopaque density gradient centrifugation and then cryopreserved in liquid nitrogen vapor phase. Analytical flow cytometry was used to check the purity and quantity of each magnetically sorted T cell population. Genomic DNA was isolated from every sorted fraction and measured by UV absorbance on a Nanodrop 2000c.

Using the deep immunoSEQ assay, multiplex PCR amplified TCR CDR3 regions from genomic DNA. Extracted genomic DNA from each cell subset was distributed evenly across all wells of several immunoSEQ 96-well plates, and each plate was treated as a replicate. For sorted subsets, around 200 ng genomic DNA, equal to tens of thousands of T cell genomes, was loaded into each replicate PCR. The purified libraries were quantified using a Qubit 3.0 fluorometer, sized with a Bioanalyzer 2100, and then quantified again using the KAPA Library Quantification kit. Every immunoSEQ 96-well plate was sequenced on a dedicated single-read 150-cycle Illumina NextSeq 550 flow cell. As for the authors' bioinformatics: Because only junctional sequences without quality scores were contained in the immunoSEQ output, filtering matching that applied to full-length reads could not be performed. Sequences were annotated with PyIR, a Python wrapper for IgBLAST v1.9, and V/J genes and CDR3 were assigned using IMGT germline references. Reads with weak V/J assignments (E-value above 1e-6), missing CDR3, stop codons, out-of-frame junctions, or ambiguous translated residues were removed. V3J clonotypes were defined by identical inferred V gene, J gene, and CDR3 amino acid sequence. The percentage overlap between two repertoires was calculated by dividing the number of shared unique clonotypes by the size of the smaller repertoire. Richness of each repertoire was evaluated using RTK rarefaction, the Chao1 estimator, and Recon v2.1 estimates of unobserved clonotypes. Generation probabilities were computed with OLGA for all TCRbeta clonotypes obtained by the gDNA method from several donors. Here the immuneACCESS table is served through TCRdb, limited to in-frame sequences with V and J called. Missing clones are a known gap in these copies; in checked studies unresolved V genes cover under half, and the rest lacks a known reason. The DNA was the basis for D and trimming; V, J and clone size are from that table. In all, the sample holds 850,000 to 1,100,000 clones, and about 80% of those were seen once. The ten most abundant clones make up 0.89% of the sample.

Notes on this clone: Its antigen is currently not known. No clone much larger than this one lies a single base away; base qualities are absent.

The sequence is built from TRBV25-1 and TRBJ1-4, with the identity of the D gene unclear. The sequenced sample consisted of memory CD4+ T cells from PBMCs. Explained via the paper, the cell subset or site label denotes: CD45RA-negative fraction. This clonotype originated in a man younger than 35 in good health. Some clones in this sample may be carry-over from other donors' samples. The DNA sequence is TGTGCCAGCAGTGAATTAGGTGAAAAACTGTTTTTT. The encoded protein is CASSELGEKLFF.